The 8 T cell receptor beta chains listed next were all sequenced from one sample in a study of post-analysis software for immune sequencing data. Their specific antigens are unknown. Study outcomes and limitations: TRBV5-6, TRBV5-1 and TRBV20-1 were among a handful of TRBV segments more frequent in patients than controls.

Included in the TCR beta cDNA libraries were unique molecular identifiers. From the PCR reads, TCRdb called clonotypes with MiXCR, one entry per CDR3 protein. Among fewer than 850,000 distinct CDR3 sequences listed, around 27% were seen once. Sequenced sample: blood. All receptors derive from a girl aged 10 to 17 with multiple sclerosis.

This clonotype was seen only a few times. This chain links TRBV4-2 with TRBJ2-6; weak D call: TRBD2 (6 bases). Deletions cut 0 bases from V and 4 bases from J, with 10 bases between. From germline, CDR1 is LGHNA and CDR2 YNFKEQ. This CDR3 is 16 amino acids long. The CDR3 coding sequence is TGTGCCAGCAGCCAAGATGGGACTTCCGGGGCCAACGTCCTGACTTTC. Its translation: CASSQDGTSGANVLTF.

This clonotype occurred once. The V call is TRBV6-6, the J call TRBJ1-4; no reliable D call. This CDR3 is 14 amino acids long. The germline gives CDR1 MNHNY, CDR2 SVGAGI (reference sequence). Trimming pared 5 bases from V and 3 bases from J, leaving 10 bases between. CDR3 DNA sequence: TGTGCCAGCAGTCGGGAGGCTGCTAATGAAAAACTGTTTTTT. Translated, it gives CASSREAANEKLFF.

This clonotype was counted between two and nine times. This chain joins TRBV7-2 and TRBJ2-1; 7 positions agree with TRBD2. CDR1 and CDR2 (germline): SGHTA, FQGNSA. The CDR3 contains 15 residues. V was pared by 5 bases and J by 8 bases, with 12 bases of the junction left unmatched. The CDR3: CASSRGGATGDEQFF. The CDR3 nucleotides read TGTGCCAGCAGCCGCGGGGGAGCCACCGGTGATGAGCAGTTCTTC.

This clonotype was seen only a few times. The chain links TRBV27 to TRBJ1-2, with D unclear. The CDR3 loop spans 14 amino acids. Germline V gene sequence: CDR1 MNHEY, CDR2 SMNVEV (reference sequence). The ends were cut back, 5 bases at V and 4 bases at J, with 14 bases in the middle. In nucleotides, the CDR3 is TGTGCCAGCAGTCCCTCTACGGGAACCTATGGCTACACCTTC. Translation: CASSPSTGTYGYTF.

This rearrangement joins TRBV20-1 to TRBJ1-6; TRBD1 aligns across 9 bases. Germline loops: CDR1 DFQATT, CDR2 SNEGSKA (reference sequence). This CDR3 has 14 amino acids. V dropped 5 bases and J dropped 9; count of bases not matched to a gene: 8. CDR3 loop: CSAFPTGGFSPLHF. The CDR3 coding sequence is TGCAGTGCTTTTCCGACAGGGGGATTTTCACCCCTCCACTTT.

This rearrangement joins TRBV28 to TRBJ2-7; 10 nucleotides line up with TRBD1. The CDR3 consists of 16 residues. With V trimmed by 5 bases and J by 1 base, 8 bases remained unmatched. Germline V gives CDR1 MDHEN, CDR2 SYDVKM. CDR3 region: CASSASGGQGSYEQYF. The CDR3 coding sequence is TGTGCCAGCAGTGCCTCGGGGGGACAGGGGTCCTACGAGCAGTACTTC.

Notes on this clonotype: A read error may be the cause here, since a much bigger clone is one base away. V usage is TRBV20-1 and J usage is TRBJ2-7; possibly TRBD2 for D (7 bases). This CDR3 region has 13 residues. Germline lookup yields CDR1 DFQATT and CDR2 SNEGSKA (reference sequence). The V end was cut by 6 bases, the J end by 7 bases, with 19 bases between. The CDR3 spells CSATIGGGHEQYF. The CDR3 nucleotides are TGCAGTGCCACCATAGGGGGGGGTCATGAGCAGTACTTC.

The chain has TRBV5-1 and TRBJ2-1; D possibly uses TRBD1 or TRBD2 (6 bases each). V lost 4 bases and J 3 bases, leaving 14 bases between the germline ends. The CDR3 totals 15 residues. Per the germline V gene, CDR1 is SGHRS and CDR2 is YFSETQ. The DNA for the CDR3 is TGCGCCAGCAGCGGGGGGCAGGGACGCTACAATGAGCAGTTCTTC. This codes for CASSGGQGRYNEQFF. The full variable domain, with the rest looked up from reference TRBV5-1 and TRBJ2-1, is KAGVTQTPRYLIKTRGQQVTLSCSPISGHRSVSWYQQTPGQGLQFLFEYFSETQRNKGNFPGRFSGRQFSNSRSEMNVSTLELGDSALYLCASSGGQGRYNEQFFGPGTRLTVL.